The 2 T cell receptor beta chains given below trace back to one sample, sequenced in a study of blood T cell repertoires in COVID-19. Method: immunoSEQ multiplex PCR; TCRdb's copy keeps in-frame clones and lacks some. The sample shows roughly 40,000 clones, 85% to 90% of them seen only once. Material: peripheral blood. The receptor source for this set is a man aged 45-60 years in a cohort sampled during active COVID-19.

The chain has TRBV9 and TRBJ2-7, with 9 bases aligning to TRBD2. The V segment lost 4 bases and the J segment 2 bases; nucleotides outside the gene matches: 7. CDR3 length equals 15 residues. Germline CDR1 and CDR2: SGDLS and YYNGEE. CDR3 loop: CASSRGAGGTYEQYV. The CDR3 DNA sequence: TGTGCCAGCAGCAGAGGAGCGGGAGGCACCTACGAGCAGTACGTC.

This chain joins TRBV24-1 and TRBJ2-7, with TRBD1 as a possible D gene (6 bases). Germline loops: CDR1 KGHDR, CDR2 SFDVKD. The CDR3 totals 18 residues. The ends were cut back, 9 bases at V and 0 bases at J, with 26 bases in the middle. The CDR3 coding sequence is TGTGCCACCCGAGCCCACCCCCGAGGACAGCATAGCTCCTACGAGCAGTACTTC. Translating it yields CATRAHPRGQHSSYEQYF.